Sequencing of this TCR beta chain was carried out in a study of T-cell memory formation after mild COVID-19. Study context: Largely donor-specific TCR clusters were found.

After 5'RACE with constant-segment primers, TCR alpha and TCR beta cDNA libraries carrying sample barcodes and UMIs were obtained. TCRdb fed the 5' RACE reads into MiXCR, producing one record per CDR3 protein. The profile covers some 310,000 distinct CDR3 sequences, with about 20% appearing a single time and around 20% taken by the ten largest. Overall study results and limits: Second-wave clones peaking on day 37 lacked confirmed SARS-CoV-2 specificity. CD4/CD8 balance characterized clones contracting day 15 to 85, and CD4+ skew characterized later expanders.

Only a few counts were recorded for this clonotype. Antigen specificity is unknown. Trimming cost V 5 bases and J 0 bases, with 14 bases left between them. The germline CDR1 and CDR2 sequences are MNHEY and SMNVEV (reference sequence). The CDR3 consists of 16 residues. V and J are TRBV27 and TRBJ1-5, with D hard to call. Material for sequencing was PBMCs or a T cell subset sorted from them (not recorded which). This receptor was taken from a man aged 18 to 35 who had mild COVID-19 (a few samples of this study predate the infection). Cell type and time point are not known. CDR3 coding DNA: TGTGCCAGCAGTCCCCGACGGATTAATAGCAATCAGCCCCAGCATTTT. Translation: CASSPRRINSNQPQHF.